This T cell receptor beta chain appears in the sequencing data of a study of CD8+CD57+ T cells in acquired aplastic anemia. Study-level background: Sorted CD4+ and CD8+ cells gave a mean 3.2 ug DNA, range about 0.19 to 27.4 ug. Researchers reported that healthy donors averaged about 9.8 million reads for CD4+ cells. General study findings and limits: Patient and control CD8+ Simpson's diversity was not significantly different. In common between the patients and the controls were around 29 CD8+ CDR3 sequences.

TCR beta VDJ combinations and CDR3 sequences were profiled from genomic DNA. TCRdb re-called the reads through MiXCR, storing one row per CDR3 protein. This sample has some 200,000 distinct CDR3 sequences, with 34% found just once. This clonotype was observed many times. The antigen is unknown. From germline, CDR1 is SNHLY and CDR2 FYNNEI. The CDR3 extends over 16 amino acids. Between the trimmed V and J ends, which lost 7 bases and 3 bases, there was a span of 19 bases. Sequencing was done on a sample of sorted CD4+, CD8+, or CD8+CD57+ T cells (not recorded which) from PBMCs. The sequence was collected from a human donor in good health, serving as a control. This chain uses TRBV2 with TRBJ1-5; no reliable D call. The CDR3 DNA sequence: TGTGCCAGCACCCGAACTTGGGTAAATAACAATCAGCCCCAGCATTTT. It translates to CASTRTWVNNNQPQHF.